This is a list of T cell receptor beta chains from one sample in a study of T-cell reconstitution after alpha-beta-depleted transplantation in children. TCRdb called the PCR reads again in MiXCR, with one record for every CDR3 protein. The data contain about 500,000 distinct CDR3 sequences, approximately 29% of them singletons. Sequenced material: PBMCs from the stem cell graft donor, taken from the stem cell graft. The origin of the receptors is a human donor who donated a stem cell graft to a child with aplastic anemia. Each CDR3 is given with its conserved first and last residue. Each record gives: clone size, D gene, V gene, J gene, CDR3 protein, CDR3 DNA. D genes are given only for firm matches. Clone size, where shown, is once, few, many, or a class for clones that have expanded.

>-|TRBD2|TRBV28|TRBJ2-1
CASSLSVWREAGNNEQFF
TGTGCCAGCAGTTTATCTGTCTGGCGGGAGGCCGGAAACAATGAGCAGTTCTTC
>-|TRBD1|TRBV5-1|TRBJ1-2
CASSLGPGGYGYTF
TGCGCCAGCAGCTTAGGCCCAGGGGGCTATGGCTACACCTTC
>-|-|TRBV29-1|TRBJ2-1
CKGLVSYNEQFF
TGCAAGGGACTGGTCTCCTACAATGAGCAGTTCTTC
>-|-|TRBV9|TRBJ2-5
CASSPRGIAQETQYF
TGTGCCAGCAGCCCGAGGGGGATAGCCCAAGAGACCCAGTACTTC
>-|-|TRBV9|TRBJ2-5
CASSVAQGRRYQETQYF
TGTGCCAGCAGCGTAGCTCAGGGTCGGCGGTACCAAGAGACCCAGTACTTC
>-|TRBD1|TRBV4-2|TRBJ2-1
CASSPQTRGFRLGDVWGEQFF
TGTGCCAGCAGCCCGCAAACCAGGGGGTTTCGGCTGGGGGACGTTTGGGGTGAGCAGTTCTTC
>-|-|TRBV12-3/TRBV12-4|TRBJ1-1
CASSPAVVTEAFF
TGTGCCAGCAGTCCTGCGGTGGTCACTGAAGCTTTCTTT
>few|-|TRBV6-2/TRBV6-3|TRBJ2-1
CASSYLDTTGPHNEQFF
TGTGCCAGCAGTTACCTCGACACAACGGGGCCCCACAATGAGCAGTTCTTC
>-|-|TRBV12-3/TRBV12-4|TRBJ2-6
CASSLRDSGANVLTF
TGTGCCAGCAGTTTGCGGGACTCTGGGGCCAACGTCCTGACTTTC
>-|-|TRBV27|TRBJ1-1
CASSWGLTNTEAFF
TGTGCCAGCAGTTGGGGACTTACGAACACTGAAGCTTTCTTT
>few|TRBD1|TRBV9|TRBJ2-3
CASSEPDRGQGADTQYF
TGTGCCAGCAGCGAGCCGGACAGGGGGCAGGGAGCAGATACGCAGTATTTT
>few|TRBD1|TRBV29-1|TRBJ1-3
CSVGQSTGNTIYF
TGCAGCGTGGGACAGTCTACTGGAAACACCATATATTTT
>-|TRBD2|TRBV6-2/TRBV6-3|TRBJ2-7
CASSYSASGPLEQYF
TGTGCCAGCAGTTACTCGGCTAGCGGCCCTTTGGAGCAGTACTTC
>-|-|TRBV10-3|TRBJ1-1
CATYPGPRTITMNTEAFF
TGTGCCACCTATCCGGGACCGAGGACTATAACCATGAACACTGAAGCTTTCTTT
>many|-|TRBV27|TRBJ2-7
CASRAGTGYYEQYF
TGTGCCAGCAGAGCGGGGACAGGATACTACGAGCAGTACTTC
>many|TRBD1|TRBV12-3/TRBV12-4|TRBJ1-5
CASSLGTGAQPQHF
TGTGCCAGCAGTTTAGGGACAGGGGCTCAGCCCCAGCATTTT
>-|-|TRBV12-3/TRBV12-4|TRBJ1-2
CASSPTWGTPGRNYGYTF
TGTGCCAGCAGCCCAACATGGGGTACTCCAGGCCGAAACTATGGCTACACCTTC
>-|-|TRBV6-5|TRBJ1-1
CASSYSAGEYTEAFF
TGTGCCAGCAGTTACTCGGCGGGGGAGTATACTGAAGCTTTCTTT
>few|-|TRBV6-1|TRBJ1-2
CASSGGPGDYGYTF
TGTGCCAGCAGCGGGGGACCAGGGGACTATGGCTACACCTTC
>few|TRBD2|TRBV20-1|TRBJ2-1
CSAAHYAGDGEQFF
TGCAGTGCTGCTCACTACGCGGGAGATGGTGAGCAGTTCTTC
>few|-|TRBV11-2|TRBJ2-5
CASSQIAGDRETQYF
TGTGCCAGCAGCCAAATAGCAGGGGATCGGGAGACCCAGTACTTC
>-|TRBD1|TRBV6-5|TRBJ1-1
CASSYPQGANTEAFF
TGTGCCAGCAGTTACCCCCAGGGGGCGAACACTGAAGCTTTCTTT
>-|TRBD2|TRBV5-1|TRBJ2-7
CASSLTSGPQHEQYF
TGCGCCAGCAGCTTGACTAGCGGACCTCAGCACGAGCAGTACTTC
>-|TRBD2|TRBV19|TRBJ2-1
CASRRGYNEQFF
TGTGCCAGTAGGCGGGGGTACAATGAGCAGTTCTTC
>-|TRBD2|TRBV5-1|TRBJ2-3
CASSLVSGSRTDTQYF
TGCGCCAGCAGCTTGGTTAGCGGGAGTAGGACAGATACGCAGTATTTT
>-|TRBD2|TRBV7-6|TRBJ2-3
CASSFPGGDGTQYF
TGTGCCAGCAGCTTTCCGGGGGGGGACGGTACGCAGTATTTT
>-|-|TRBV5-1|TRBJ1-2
CASSLGQPYGYTF
TGCGCCAGCAGCTTGGGACAGCCTTATGGCTACACCTTC
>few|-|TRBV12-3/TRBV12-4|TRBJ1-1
CASSPVTEAFF
TGTGCCAGCAGTCCGGTCACTGAAGCTTTCTTT
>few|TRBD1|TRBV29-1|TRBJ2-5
CSVSNRQGIKTQYF
TGCAGCGTTAGTAATAGACAGGGGATAAAGACCCAGTACTTC
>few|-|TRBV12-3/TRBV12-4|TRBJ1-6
CASRGGQYNSPLHF
TGTGCCAGCAGGGGCGGACAGTATAATTCACCCCTCCACTTT
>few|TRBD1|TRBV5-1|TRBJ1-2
CASSRQGIDYGYTF
TGCGCCAGCAGCCGACAGGGGATAGACTATGGCTACACCTTC
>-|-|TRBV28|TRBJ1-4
CASSISTGTNEKLFF
TGTGCCAGCAGCATATCGACAGGAACTAATGAAAAACTGTTTTTT
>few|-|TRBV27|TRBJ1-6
CASSSPLAISPLHF
TGTGCCAGCAGTTCTCCCCTTGCGATTTCACCCCTCCACTTT
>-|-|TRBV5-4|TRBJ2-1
CASSFDTNEQFF
TGTGCCAGCAGCTTTGACACCAATGAGCAGTTCTTC
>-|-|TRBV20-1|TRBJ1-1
CSATPTLAEAFF
TGCAGTGCTACCCCGACATTGGCTGAAGCTTTCTTT
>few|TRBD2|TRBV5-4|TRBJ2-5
CASSLSLAGLGETQYF
TGTGCCAGCAGCTTAAGTCTAGCGGGATTAGGGGAGACCCAGTACTTC